This entry lists 28 T cell receptor beta chains sequenced from one sample in a study of prognosis after radiotherapy for stage I lung cancer (dated by TCRdb to about 2021). This sample was sequenced with an Illumina HiSeq 3000. Two rounds of multiplex PCR were used to amplify the TCR beta CDR3 region from genomic DNA. In the first PCR round, primers specific to each TRBV and TRBJ gene were used, and the primer sequences were filed in Chinese patent CN105087789A. TCRdb reprocessed the public reads (quality trimming at Q25 with fastp, clone calling with MiXCR) and kept in-frame beta chains. Rows with one shared CDR3 protein collapse into an entry with the most common genes and DNA. For this sample the table gives 15,000 to 20,000 distinct CDR3 sequences, of which over 25% were detected only once. Roughly 30% of the sample rests with the top ten. The source material was PBMCs, sampled before or after stereotactic body radiation therapy (not recorded which). The receptors stem from a donor over 45 with non-small cell lung cancer.

The rearrangement joins TRBV6-1 to TRBJ2-1; 11 bases are a match to TRBD2. Germline-derived CDR1 and CDR2 are MNHNS and SASEGT. The CDR3 totals 16 residues. The CDR3 reads CSITYPLAGGYNEQFF. The CDR3 nucleotides are TGTTCCATCACCTACCCTCTAGCGGGAGGTTACAATGAGCAGTTCTTC.

The chain uses TRBV6-1 and TRBJ1-2, with D tentatively TRBD1 (6 bases). CDR3 size: 14 residues. Trimming shortened V by 4 bases and J by 4 bases, and 13 bases separated the two germline ends. Germline CDR1 MNHNS, CDR2 SASEGT. The CDR3 DNA follows: TGTGCCAGCAGTGGAGACGGACAGCTCTATGGCTACACCTTC. Its translation is CASSGDGQLYGYTF.

This clonotype was counted at least ten times. The V gene is TRBV7-8, the J gene TRBJ1-4; D not resolved. This CDR3 has 14 residues. Germline assignment: CDR1 SGHVS and CDR2 FQNEAQ. Between the trimmed V and J ends, which lost 4 bases and 0 bases, there was a span of 6 bases. In DNA form, the CDR3 reads TGTGCCAGCAGCTACGGCCCAACTAATGAAAAACTGTTTTTT. Its translation is CASSYGPTNEKLFF.

At least ten counts were recorded for this clonotype. The rearrangement uses TRBV6-1 and TRBJ1-1; a weak D match, TRBD1 (5 bases). Trimming took 6 bases from V and 4 from J, leaving 21 bases between them. Looked up from germline, CDR1 is MNHNS and CDR2 is SASEGT. The CDR3 has 16 residues. The CDR3 loop reads CASRIVAGRGGTEAFF. CDR3 nucleotides: TGTGCCAGCAGAATAGTCGCAGGGCGAGGAGGCACTGAAGCTTTCTTT.

This clonotype was observed at least ten times. V is TRBV5-1 and J is TRBJ2-2; no reliable D call. V was clipped by 1 base and J by 6 bases, with 7 bases between them. Germline values: CDR1 SGHRS, CDR2 YFSETQ. This CDR3 region has 13 residues. This CDR3 is CASSLTVSGELFF. CDR3 DNA sequence: TGCGCCAGCAGCTTGACTGTGTCCGGGGAGCTGTTTTTT.

This clonotype was counted at least ten times. The chain uses TRBV19 and TRBJ1-5; weak D call: TRBD1 (6 bases). Germline loops: CDR1 LNHDA, CDR2 SQIVND (reference sequence). The CDR3 runs 15 residues. The V end was cut by 2 bases, the J end by 2 bases, with 10 bases between. CDR3 coding DNA: TGTGCCAGTAGTATACCCAGGGGTCGCAATCAGCCCCAGCATTTT. Encoded protein: CASSIPRGRNQPQHF.

V gene TRBV20-1 combines with J gene TRBJ2-3; a possible D gene is TRBD1 (6 bases). The CDR3 length is 16 residues. The germline V gene encodes CDR1 DFQATT and CDR2 SNEGSKA (reference sequence). V gave up 0 bases and J gave up 2 bases, with 15 bases separating them. DNA of the CDR3: TGCAGTGCTAGAGATCCCTGTACAGGGTACACAGATACGCAGTATTTT. Its translation: CSARDPCTGYTDTQYF.

This clonotype was detected ten times or more. DNA of the CDR3: TGCGCCAGCAGCCCCGGACTAGCGAGGCGGCGAAGCAATGAGCAGTTCTTC. It yields the protein CASSPGLARRRSNEQFF. This chain links TRBV4-1 with TRBJ2-1; TRBD2 agrees at 9 bases. The CDR3 totals 17 residues. Germline CDR1 and CDR2: MGHRA and YSYEKL. The junction had 13 bases not matched to a gene; V was cut back by 4 bases and J by 6 bases.

There are many counts of this clonotype. The rearrangement uses TRBV9 and TRBJ2-3, with 8 bases matching TRBD2. The CDR3 has 15 amino acids. The V and J ends lost 4 bases and 2 bases, in that order; junction bases with no gene match: 6. The germline V gene has CDR1 SGDLS and CDR2 YYNGEE. CDR3 sequence: CASSPRLATTDTQYF. In nucleotides, the CDR3 is TGTGCCAGCAGCCCCCGACTAGCGACCACAGATACGCAGTATTTT. The variable domain in full, completed from reference TRBV9 and TRBJ2-3, reads DSGVTQTPKHLITATGQRVTLRCSPRSGDLSVYWYQQSLDQGLQFLIQYYNGEERAKGNILERFSAQQFPDLHSELNLSSLELGDSALYFCASSPRLATTDTQYFGPGTRLTVL.

This clonotype was seen ten or more times. The chain combines TRBV20-1 with TRBJ1-5; no definite D call. V was shortened by 3 bases and J by 4 bases, with 7 bases between the two germline ends. There are 12 residues in the CDR3. The germline V gene encodes CDR1 DFQATT and CDR2 SNEGSKA (reference sequence). The CDR3 is CSARYTNQPQHF. The CDR3 DNA reads as TGCAGTGCTAGGTACACAAATCAGCCCCAGCATTTT.

Turning to this clonotype: This is likely an artifact of a read error, given a far larger clone one base away. The chain recombines TRBV28 with TRBJ2-2; tentatively, D is TRBD2 (6 bases). Germline CDR1 MDHEN, CDR2 SYDVKM. V lost 4 bases and J 7 bases, leaving 19 bases between the germline ends. This CDR3 region has 16 residues. The chain's CDR3 is CASSSSRTIGVGELFF. The CDR3 DNA reads TGTGCCAGCAGTTCTAGCAGGACTATCGGGGTCGGGGAGCTGTTTTTT.

The sample holds many counts of this clonotype. The gene calls are TRBV20-1 and TRBJ2-3; D call uncertain. Trimming pared 1 base from V and 6 bases from J, leaving 14 bases between. Germline values: CDR1 DFQATT, CDR2 SNEGSKA (reference sequence). The CDR3 loop spans 14 amino acids. The CDR3 loop reads CSARGRTASDTQYF. In DNA, the CDR3 is TGCAGTGCTAGAGGGCGGACCGCATCGGATACGCAGTATTTT.

This clonotype was seen many times. The junction and the germline gene differ at one end; a read error may be behind it. The gene calls are TRBV20-1 and TRBJ2-3; a weak D match, TRBD2 (6 bases). The CDR3 length is 10 residues. Germline V lookup: CDR1 DFQATT, CDR2 SNEGSKA (reference sequence). The CDR3 is CSPSVDTQYF. The CDR3 nucleotides are TGCAGTCCTAGCGTCGATACGCAGTATTTT.

This chain links TRBV6-2 or TRBV6-3 with TRBJ2-7, with D unclear. CDR1 MNHEY and CDR2 SVGEGT come from the germline V gene. V gave up 5 bases and J gave up 4 bases, with 12 bases separating them. The CDR3 loop spans 13 amino acids. The CDR3 nucleotides are TGTGCCAGCAGTCCCAACGGCCTATACGAGCAGTACTTC. This gives the protein CASSPNGLYEQYF.

Worth noting for this clonotype: The germline gene is not matched at one end of the junction; a read error may be the cause. The chain is built from TRBV6-1 and TRBJ1-3; D is unresolved. The CDR3 totals 13 residues. The germline gives CDR1 MNHNS, CDR2 SASEGT. The CDR3 reads CDSISRSGNTIYF. The CDR3 DNA reads as TGTGACAGCATCTCTCGATCCGGAAACACCATATATTTC.

This clonotype was counted at least ten times. This sequence joins TRBV30 and TRBJ2-2, with D perhaps TRBD1 (6 bases). Germline V CDR1 and CDR2: GTSNPN, SVGIG (reference sequence). Trimming took 2 bases from V and 1 from J, leaving 14 bases between them. CDR3 length: 16 amino acids. CDR3 sequence: CAWSPRQALNTGELFF. The CDR3 DNA reads TGTGCCTGGAGTCCCCGACAGGCTTTGAACACCGGGGAGCTGTTTTTT.

This clonotype was detected ten times or more. V usage is TRBV6-1 and J usage is TRBJ2-5; TRBD1 is a possible D gene (6 bases). The germline gives CDR1 MNHNS, CDR2 SASEGT. CDR3 size: 13 residues. Trimming took 5 bases from V and 5 from J, leaving 12 bases between them. The DNA for the CDR3 is TGTGCCAGCAGTAAACAGGGTTGGGAGACCCAGTACTTC. Translated: CASSKQGWETQYF.

At least ten counts were recorded for this clonotype. This rearrangement joins TRBV20-1 to TRBJ2-3; 11 bases agree with TRBD2. The J segment lost 2 bases and the V segment lost 5 bases, leaving 9 bases of the junction unmatched. Germline V gene sequence: CDR1 DFQATT, CDR2 SNEGSKA (reference sequence). The length of the CDR3 is 16 residues. The CDR3 protein is CSAPPRGLAVTDTQYF. The CDR3 coding sequence is TGCAGTGCTCCCCCCAGGGGACTAGCGGTCACAGATACGCAGTATTTT.

The chain carries TRBV4-1 and TRBJ1-1; maybe TRBD1 (6 bases). The CDR3 sequence is 15 residues long. Germline V gene data show CDR1 as MGHRA and CDR2 as YSYEKL. The germline V and J ends were trimmed by 1 base and 8 bases, with 17 bases remaining between them. The chain's CDR3 is CASSQVSLAGVEAFF. The CDR3 DNA sequence: TGCGCCAGCAGCCAAGTGTCACTTGCAGGGGTGGAAGCTTTCTTT.

This clonotype was counted at least ten times. The rearrangement links TRBV6-5 to TRBJ2-6, with 8 bases matching TRBD1. CDR3 length equals 18 residues. The trim removed 2 bases at V and 0 bases at J, leaving 6 bases unmatched. The germline V gene has CDR1 MNHEY and CDR2 SVGAGI. In nucleotides, the CDR3 is TGTGCCAGCAGTTACGGACGGGGACAGGACTCTGGGGCCAACGTCCTGACTTTC. Translated, it gives CASSYGRGQDSGANVLTF.

Remarks on this clonotype: This is likely an artifact of a read error, given a far larger clone one base away. The J gene is TRBJ1-6, the V gene TRBV7-9, with no clear D. This CDR3 spans 11 amino acids. Germline values: CDR1 SEHNR, CDR2 FQNEAQ (reference sequence). In DNA, the CDR3 is TGTGCCAGCAGCTTAGTTAAGGCCCTCAACTTT. Translation: CASSLVKALNF.

This clonotype was observed at least ten times. The chain has TRBV5-1 and TRBJ2-7; D ambiguous. Trimming removed 3 bases from V and 2 bases from J, with 12 bases in between. The CDR3 sequence is 14 residues long. Germline assignment: CDR1 SGHRS and CDR2 YFSETQ. This CDR3 is CASSSKRAPYEQYF. The DNA of the CDR3 is TGCGCCAGCAGCTCGAAAAGGGCCCCCTACGAGCAGTACTTC.

This clonotype was picked up many times. Compared with germline, one end of the junction differs, possibly owing to a read error. Written as DNA, the CDR3 is TGTGCCAGCAGAGGACAGGAGAACTCCGGGGAGCTGTTTTTT. Translated: CASRGQENSGELFF. This sequence joins TRBV28 and TRBJ2-2; 7 bases align to TRBD1. The CDR3 sequence is 14 residues long. The germline V gene has CDR1 MDHEN and CDR2 SYDVKM.

About this clonotype itself: A single base is all that separates this from a far larger clone, so a read error is likely. The rearrangement links TRBV5-1 to TRBJ2-5, with 15 bases fitting TRBD2. The end of the DNA is better explained by TRBJ2-1, so the J call may be wrong. Germline V gene sequence: CDR1 SGHRS, CDR2 YFSETQ. The CDR3 has 18 amino acids. CDR3 loop: CASSWTSGRAIGNNEQFF. CDR3 nucleotides: TGCGCCAGCAGCTGGACTAGCGGGAGGGCCATCGGAAACAATGAGCAGTTCTTC.

Ten or more counts support this clonotype. The chain couples TRBV30 to TRBJ2-7; D remains ambiguous. Trimming cost V 0 bases and J 4 bases, with 4 bases left between them. CDR1 and CDR2 (germline): GTSNPN, SVGIG (reference sequence). This CDR3 comprises 11 residues. The CDR3 coding sequence is TGTGCCTGGAGTGTCGGGTACGAGCAGTACTTC. It specifies CAWSVGYEQYF.

The genes are TRBV6-5 and TRBJ2-2; D assignment may be TRBD1 or TRBD2 (5 bases each). The germline CDR1 and CDR2 sequences are MNHEY and SVGAGI. The CDR3 consists of 14 residues. Deletions cut 0 bases from V and 13 bases from J, with 15 bases between. As DNA, the CDR3 is TGTGCCAGCAGTTACTCCCCGGGACCCTGGGGGCTGTTTTTT. Translation gives CASSYSPGPWGLFF.

Note on this clonotype: Possible read error: a much larger clone is one base away. The rearrangement joins TRBV6-1 to TRBJ2-5; 9 bases fit TRBD2. CDR1 and CDR2 (germline): MNHNS, SASEGT. CDR3 length: 14 amino acids. CDR3: CASSAGGPEEAQYF. CDR3 nucleotide sequence: TGTGCCAGCTCTGCGGGAGGGCCGGAAGAGGCCCAGTACTTC.

Only one count was recorded for this clonotype. A much larger clone lies one base from this, so it may be a read error. The chain is built from TRBV2 and TRBJ2-7; 7 positions agree with TRBD1. This CDR3 spans 12 amino acids. Per germline, CDR1 SNHLY and CDR2 FYNNEI. The CDR3 region has the DNA TGTACCAACGGGGACAGCACCTACGAGCAGTACTTC. It specifies CTNGDSTYEQYF.